This entry lists 19 T cell receptor beta chains sequenced from one sample in a study of blood T cell repertoires in COVID-19. The assay was immunoSEQ multiplex PCR, and TCRdb's table has in-frame clones only and misses some. The table includes under 25,000 clones, 87% detected once. Sequenced material: peripheral blood. The receptors derive from a human donor with active COVID-19. The donor label of this sample is uncertain.

This clone has just one count. The chain has TRBV19 and TRBJ2-1, with D possibly being TRBD2 (5 bases). The germline V gene has CDR1 LNHDA and CDR2 SQIVND (reference sequence). V gave up 6 bases and J gave up 0 bases, with 12 bases separating them. The CDR3 is 15 residues long. The CDR3 sequence is CASRNRESSYNEQFF. The CDR3 DNA reads TGTGCCAGTAGGAATAGGGAGAGCTCCTACAATGAGCAGTTCTTC. Full variable domain (missing parts from reference TRBV19 and TRBJ2-1): DGGITQSPKYLFRKEGQNVTLSCEQNLNHDAMYWYRQDPGQGLRLIYYSQIVNDFQKGDIAEGYSVSREKKESFPLTVTSAQKNPTAFYLCASRNRESSYNEQFFGPGTRLTVL.

The chain couples TRBV7-9 to TRBJ2-3; tentatively, D is TRBD1 (6 bases). The CDR3 is made up of 15 amino acids. The V gene lost 5 bases and the J gene lost 0 bases, with 12 bases spanning the gap. Germline CDR1 reads SEHNR; CDR2 reads FQNEAQ (reference sequence). Written as DNA, the CDR3 is TGTGCCAGCAGCCGCCGGACAGCTAGCACAGATACGCAGTATTTT. This codes for CASSRRTASTDTQYF. Looking up the rest from reference TRBV7-9 and TRBJ2-3 gives the full variable domain: DTGVSQNPRHKITKRGQNVTFRCDPISEHNRLYWYRQTLGQGPEFLTYFQNEAQLEKSRLLSDRFSAERPKGSFSTLEIQRTEQGDSAMYLCASSRRTASTDTQYFGPGTRLTVL.

The V gene is TRBV6-5, the J gene TRBJ1-5, with TRBD1 as a possible D gene (5 bases). Trimming pared 2 bases from V and 8 bases from J, leaving 7 bases between. The V gene's germline CDR1 is MNHEY and CDR2 SVGAGI. The CDR3 has 12 amino acids. This CDR3 is CASSYPGEPQHF. The CDR3 nucleotides are TGTGCCAGCAGTTACCCGGGGGAGCCCCAGCATTTT.

The table lists this clone with a count of one. The chain couples TRBV30 to TRBJ2-3; 13 bases are shared with TRBD2. Germline CDR1 GTSNPN, CDR2 SVGIG (reference sequence). The CDR3 is 15 residues long. V gave up 5 bases and J gave up 4 bases; unmatched junction bases: 6. The chain's CDR3 is CAWGTSGNSADTQYF. The CDR3 coding sequence is TGTGCCTGGGGGACTAGCGGGAACAGTGCAGATACGCAGTATTTT. Looking up the rest from reference TRBV30 and TRBJ2-3 gives the full variable domain: SQTIHQWPATLVQPVGSPLSLECTVEGTSNPNLYWYRQAAGRGLQLLFYSVGIGQISSEVPQNLSASRPQDRQFILSSKKLLLSDSGFYLCAWGTSGNSADTQYFGPGTRLTVL.

The chain is built from TRBV6-5 and TRBJ1-1; TRBD1 agrees at 10 bases. CDR3 length: 14 amino acids. With V trimmed by 7 bases and J by 1 base, 3 bases remained unmatched. Germline V gene sequence: CDR1 MNHEY, CDR2 SVGAGI. CDR3: CASTRTGGNTEAFF. The CDR3 DNA reads as TGTGCCAGCACCAGGACAGGGGGGAACACTGAAGCTTTCTTT.

The gene calls are TRBV7-9 and TRBJ1-1; D may be TRBD1 (5 bases). The V end was cut by 3 bases, the J end by 0 bases, with 5 bases between. CDR3 size: 13 residues. Germline V gene data show CDR1 as SEHNR and CDR2 as FQNEAQ (reference sequence). CDR3 DNA sequence: TGTGCCAGCAGCTTGGACATGAACACTGAAGCTTTCTTT. Translating it yields CASSLDMNTEAFF.

This clone was seen only a few times. This chain joins TRBV7-3 and TRBJ2-2; maybe TRBD2 (6 bases). Germline V gives CDR1 SGHTA, CDR2 FQGTGA. The CDR3 spans 13 residues. V dropped 2 bases and J dropped 7 bases, with 8 bases sitting between them. CDR3 sequence reads: CASSLSAGGELFF. The CDR3 DNA is TGTGCCAGCAGCTTATCAGCGGGCGGGGAGCTGTTTTTT.

The V gene is TRBV20-1, the J gene TRBJ2-7; 11 positions agree with TRBD2. Germline trimming cut 3 bases from V and 6 bases from J; bases unmatched to any gene: 19. Germline assignment: CDR1 DFQATT and CDR2 SNEGSKA (reference sequence). The CDR3 runs 18 residues. The CDR3: CSASRILAGAPLYLEQYF. The CDR3 region has the DNA TGCAGTGCTAGTCGGATACTAGCGGGGGCCCCACTTTATCTCGAGCAGTACTTC.

The chain recombines TRBV19 with TRBJ2-1, with 11 bases aligning to TRBD2. V lost 6 bases, J lost 0 bases, and 16 bases stayed unmatched. This CDR3 contains 20 residues. The germline CDR1 and CDR2 sequences are LNHDA and SQIVND (reference sequence). CDR3 sequence reads: CASSLTGLAVPQSSYNEQFF. For the CDR3, the DNA is TGTGCCAGTAGCCTCACGGGACTAGCGGTTCCCCAGAGCTCCTACAATGAGCAGTTCTTC.

This clone is a singleton in its sample. The J gene is TRBJ2-5, the V gene TRBV18; 8 bases map to TRBD2. Trimming cost V 8 bases and J 3 bases; bases outside gene matches: 2. The CDR3 loop spans 12 amino acids. CDR1 is KGHSH, CDR2 LQKENI, per germline. The CDR3 DNA reads TGTGCCAGCGCACTAGCGGAAGAGACCCAGTACTTC. Encoded protein: CASALAEETQYF.

V gene TRBV7-6 combines with J gene TRBJ2-7; 9 bases are shared with TRBD2. The length of the CDR3 is 16 residues. In germline, CDR1 is SGHVS, CDR2 FNYEAQ. V shed 2 bases, J shed 2 bases, and the junction held 7 bases outside the gene matches. The CDR3 coding sequence is TGTGCCAGCAGCTTACATGTTAGCGGGAGCCCCTACGAGCAGTACTTC. This encodes CASSLHVSGSPYEQYF.

The rearrangement uses TRBV6-1 and TRBJ1-4; D is perhaps TRBD1 (5 bases). This CDR3 contains 14 residues. Germline V gene sequence: CDR1 MNHNS, CDR2 SASEGT. V was pared by 3 bases and J by 7 bases, with 12 bases between. The CDR3 protein is CASSEGQGREKLFF. The CDR3 nucleotides read TGTGCCAGCAGTGAGGGGCAGGGTCGTGAAAAACTGTTTTTT.

The chain recombines TRBV27 with TRBJ2-7; the match to TRBD1 covers 7 bases. The CDR3 has 14 residues. Germline V CDR1 and CDR2: MNHEY, SMNVEV (reference sequence). Trimming took 4 bases from V and 4 from J; bases not matched to a gene: 7. CDR3 in DNA: TGTGCCAGCAGTTCAGACAGGGCGCGATACGAGCAGTACTTC. The encoded protein is CASSSDRARYEQYF.

The chain couples TRBV6-5 to TRBJ2-2; D is undetermined. This CDR3 region has 15 residues. V shed 2 bases and J shed 1 base, with 8 bases lying between them. CDR1 and CDR2 from the germline V gene are MNHEY and SVGAGI. CDR3 DNA: TGTGCCAGCAGTTACGTGAGTGGGAACACCGGGGAGCTGTTTTTT. Translated: CASSYVSGNTGELFF.

This chain joins TRBV6-6 and TRBJ2-5; 8 positions match TRBD1. The CDR3 runs to 14 residues. V shed 8 bases and J 0 bases; nucleotides not matched to a gene: 5. Germline V CDR1 and CDR2: MNHNY, SVGAGI (reference sequence). In DNA, the CDR3 is TGTGCCAGCGGCGGGACAGGCTACCAAGAGACCCAGTACTTC. This sequence encodes CASGGTGYQETQYF.

This clone was seen a handful of times. The chain uses TRBV21-1 and TRBJ2-5; the DNA was not compared with TRBD1, the D call given in the table. TRBV21-1 is a recognized pseudogene. The CDR3 loop spans 18 amino acids. The CDR3 reads CASSKGDSRGSIQETQYF. CDR3 in DNA: TGTGCCAGCAGCAAAGGGGACAGCCGGGGAAGTATACAAGAGACCCAGTACTTC.

This clone was detected only once. In nucleotides, the CDR3 is TGTGCCAGCGAACGAGGGGAGCAGTTCTTC. Protein sequence: CASERGEQFF. This chain uses TRBV28 with TRBJ2-1; D is perhaps TRBD2 (5 bases). There are 10 residues in the CDR3. The V gene lost 8 bases and the J gene lost 10 bases, with 9 bases spanning the gap. CDR1 and CDR2 from the germline V gene are MDHEN and SYDVKM.

V usage is TRBV20-1 and J usage is TRBJ2-1; D remains ambiguous. This CDR3 contains 10 residues. Germline CDR1 is DFQATT and CDR2 is SNEGSKA (reference sequence). Trimming took off 6 bases at V and 6 bases at J, with 6 bases between the two ends. CDR3 protein: CSAHLNEQFF. For the CDR3, the DNA is TGCAGTGCACATCTCAATGAGCAGTTCTTC.

The chain couples TRBV23-1 to TRBJ2-1, with 10 bases identical to TRBD2. TRBV23-1 is an open reading frame whose function is uncertain. V shed 10 bases, J shed 6 bases, and the junction held 21 bases outside the gene matches. This CDR3 has 18 residues. The CDR3 region is CAIGGGLAGDYLSNEQFF. The CDR3 coding sequence is TGCGCCATTGGCGGGGGTCTAGCGGGAGATTACCTTTCCAATGAGCAGTTCTTC.